This T cell receptor beta chain was retrieved from a study of blood T cell repertoires in COVID-19. As for the study in general: There were acute and convalescent COVID-19 samples, and they came from the United States, Italy and Spain.

Germline loops: CDR1 LGHNT, CDR2 FRNRAP. CDR3 length equals 13 residues. Trimming cost V 3 bases and J 7 bases, with 10 bases left between them. The repertoire was sequenced with immunoSEQ multiplex PCR; TCRdb's copy has only in-frame clones and lacks some. Altogether some 250,000 clones are present, over 75% being singletons, with the ten largest covering around 1.8%. Sequenced input: PBMCs or T cells enriched from blood (not recorded which). This chain uses TRBV12-5 with TRBJ2-1; D might be TRBD2 (5 bases). The origin of this receptor is a woman aged 45-59 years who had recovered from COVID-19. Here the CDR3 DNA reads TGTGCTAGTGGTTTAGAACTAGTAAATGAGCAGTTCTTC. Amino acids: CASGLELVNEQFF.